The 26 T cell receptor beta chains below come from one sample, sequenced in a study of early T cells in non-severe SARS-CoV-2 infection. Each CDR3 protein gets one entry after TCRdb re-called the 5' RACE reads with MiXCR. The sample carries 60,000 to 80,000 distinct CDR3 sequences, more than 10% recorded once. Specimen: whole blood. All receptors come from an adult who was a healthcare worker with PCR-confirmed SARS-CoV-2 infection or an uninfected control (not recorded which).

V and J are TRBV5-4 and TRBJ2-5, with D perhaps matching TRBD1 or TRBD2 (6 bases each). V lost 5 bases and J lost 3, with 14 bases in between. Germline-derived CDR1 and CDR2 are SGHNT and YYREEE (reference sequence). The CDR3 covers 14 residues. In DNA, the CDR3 is TGTGCCAGCAGGCCTCCGGGGGCAGAAGAGACCCAGTACTTC. Its protein is CASRPPGAEETQYF.

This clonotype was recorded at least ten times. The DNA of the CDR3 is TGTGCCAGCAGCTTAGCCGAACCCCCTTACGAGCAGTACTTC. This encodes CASSLAEPPYEQYF. The V call is TRBV7-2, the J call TRBJ2-7, with D hard to call. Trimming removed 0 bases from V and 4 bases from J, with 10 bases in between. CDR1 is SGHTA, CDR2 FQGNSA, per germline. The CDR3 extends over 14 amino acids. Variable domain in full (rest from reference TRBV7-2 and TRBJ2-7): GAGVSQSPSNKVTEKGKDVELRCDPISGHTALYWYRQSLGQGLEFLIYFQGNSAPDKSGLPSDRFSAERTGGSVSTLTIQRTQQEDSAVYLCASSLAEPPYEQYFGPGTRLTVT.

This clonotype has ten or more counts. The rearrangement links TRBV29-1 to TRBJ2-1, with 11 bases fitting TRBD2. This CDR3 comprises 11 residues. J was trimmed by 14 bases and V by 6 bases; bases with no gene match: 6. Germline V gene sequence: CDR1 SQVTM, CDR2 ANQGSEA. The CDR3 DNA reads TGCAGCGTGGACCTAGCGGGAGGAAAGTTCTTC. This translates into CSVDLAGGKFF.

This clonotype was counted at least ten times. The V call is TRBV29-1, the J call TRBJ2-7, with D possibly TRBD2 on 6 matching bases. Germline V gene sequence: CDR1 SQVTM, CDR2 ANQGSEA. There are 13 residues in the CDR3. Trimming removed 6 bases from V and 6 bases from J, with 18 bases in between. CDR3 residues: CSVLRDSRGEQYF. The CDR3 DNA follows: TGCAGCGTCCTGCGGGACTCACGGGGCGAGCAGTACTTC.

This clonotype was seen only a few times. The rearrangement joins TRBV28 to TRBJ1-4; 7 bases fit TRBD1. J was trimmed by 4 bases and V by 3 bases; bases with no gene match: 2. Germline CDR1 reads MDHEN; CDR2 reads SYDVKM. CDR3 length: 14 amino acids. CDR3 loop: CASSFQGGNEKLFF. The CDR3 bases are TGTGCCAGCAGTTTTCAGGGGGGTAATGAAAAACTGTTTTTT.

This sequence joins TRBV20-1 and TRBJ2-1; D is perhaps TRBD2 (6 bases). V lost 3 bases to trimming and J lost 3 bases, with 15 bases between them. Looked up from germline, CDR1 is DFQATT and CDR2 is SNEGSKA (reference sequence). The CDR3 totals 15 residues. CDR3 in amino acids: CSASGGLPVYNEQFF. As DNA, the CDR3 is TGCAGTGCTAGTGGAGGGCTCCCCGTCTACAATGAGCAGTTCTTC.

This clonotype was recorded a few times. The chain couples TRBV29-1 to TRBJ2-5, with D unclear. CDR3 length: 11 residues. Germline CDR1 and CDR2: SQVTM and ANQGSEA. V gave up 6 bases and J gave up 3 bases, with 8 bases separating them. The CDR3 bases are TGCAGCGTCCCCGAGGAAGAGACCCAGTACTTC. It specifies CSVPEEETQYF. Combining the CDR3 with reference TRBV29-1 and TRBJ2-5 gives the whole variable domain SAVISQKPSRDICQRGTSLTIQCQVDSQVTMMFWYRQQPGQSLTLIATANQGSEATYESGFVIDKFPISRPNLTFSTLTVSNMSPEDSSIYLCSVPEEETQYFGPGTRLLVL.

This clonotype was observed many times. The junction and the germline gene differ at one end; a read error may be behind it. This chain joins TRBV4-1 and TRBJ2-1; D is unclear. Germline lookup yields CDR1 MGHRA and CDR2 YSYEKL. The CDR3 totals 12 residues. Here the CDR3 DNA reads TGCGCCAGCAACCAAGATTTAAAGGAGCAGTTCTTC. Its translation: CASNQDLKEQFF.

The V and J genes are TRBV7-9 and TRBJ2-1, with a possible D match to TRBD2 (6 bases). Trimming shortened V by 8 bases and J by 2 bases, and 10 bases separated the two germline ends. CDR1 and CDR2 (germline): SEHNR, FQNEAQ (reference sequence). CDR3 size: 13 residues. The DNA of the CDR3 is TGTGCCAGCGGCGGGGCGACCTACAATGAGCAGTTCTTC. It yields the protein CASGGATYNEQFF.

This clonotype was seen only a few times. The chain employs TRBV7-2 and TRBJ2-1, with D maybe TRBD2 (5 bases). Germline V gives CDR1 SGHTA, CDR2 FQGNSA. Trimming took off 2 bases at V and 2 bases at J, with 10 bases between the two ends. The CDR3 spans 15 residues. Here the CDR3 DNA reads TGTGCCAGCAGCTTACGTGCGGGCACCTACAATGAGCAGTTCTTC. Protein product: CASSLRAGTYNEQFF.

For this clonotype: It may be a read error: a sequence one base away is much more abundant. This chain links TRBV5-4 with TRBJ2-1; TRBD2 aligns across 7 bases. The CDR3 has 15 amino acids. Germline CDR1 reads SGHNT; CDR2 reads YYREEE (reference sequence). The ends lost 1 base at V and 4 bases at J; junction bases unmatched: 5. The CDR3 DNA reads TGTGCCAGCAGCTTGAGCGGGAAGGGGTACAATGAGCAGTTCTTC. Translation gives CASSLSGKGYNEQFF. The variable domain in full, with the rest retrieved from reference TRBV5-4 and TRBJ2-1, is ETGVTQSPTHLIKTRGQQVTLRCSSQSGHNTVSWYQQALGQGPQFIFQYYREEENGRGNFPPRFSGLQFPNYSSELNVNALELDDSALYLCASSLSGKGYNEQFFGPGTRLTVL.

In its sample, this clonotype was seen a few times. The J gene is TRBJ2-2, the V gene TRBV24-1, with D uncertain. Per the germline V gene, CDR1 is KGHDR and CDR2 is SFDVKD. Between the trimmed V and J ends, which lost 4 bases and 3 bases, there was a span of 8 bases. The CDR3 covers 14 residues. CDR3 nucleotides: TGTGCCACCAGTGACCGGTGGGACACCGGGGAGCTGTTTTTT. Translation gives CATSDRWDTGELFF.

This clonotype was observed a handful of times. The chain carries TRBV7-6 and TRBJ2-5; D call uncertain. The germline CDR1 and CDR2 sequences are SGHVS and FNYEAQ. V dropped 2 bases and J dropped 5 bases, with 6 bases sitting between them. CDR3 size: 12 residues. Here the CDR3 reads CASSLNGETQYF. CDR3 sequence (DNA): TGTGCCAGCAGCTTAAATGGGGAGACCCAGTACTTC.

This clonotype was seen ten or more times. The rearrangement uses TRBV18 and TRBJ2-7; D unclear. The CDR3 sequence is 13 residues long. Trimming pared 4 bases from V and 6 bases from J, leaving 13 bases between. Germline values: CDR1 KGHSH, CDR2 LQKENI. In nucleotides, the CDR3 is TGTGCCAGCTCACGAGAAAGTAAAAGCGAGCAGTACTTC. It codes for CASSRESKSEQYF.

The rearrangement uses TRBV19 and TRBJ2-2; D remains ambiguous. Trimming took 3 bases from V and 0 from J, leaving 5 bases between them. Germline CDR1 is LNHDA and CDR2 is SQIVND (reference sequence). CDR3 size: 14 residues. CDR3 residues: CASSIQANTGELFF. CDR3 nucleotide sequence: TGTGCCAGTAGTATTCAGGCGAACACCGGGGAGCTGTTTTTT.

The chain links TRBV10-3 to TRBJ2-7; possibly TRBD1 for D (7 bases). V dropped 3 bases and J dropped 3 bases, with 12 bases sitting between them. CDR1 ENHRY and CDR2 SYGVKD come from the germline V gene. The CDR3 length is 14 residues. The CDR3 reads CAISERQGGYEQYF. The CDR3 coding sequence is TGTGCCATCAGTGAACGACAGGGAGGCTACGAGCAGTACTTC.

This clonotype showed up many times. The rearrangement uses TRBV12-3 or TRBV12-4 and TRBJ2-3; no clear D gene. The CDR3 sequence is 12 residues long. The V end lost 10 bases, the J end lost 5 bases, and 13 bases lay between the germline ends. CDR3 sequence reads: CATSLVRDTQYF. In nucleotides, the CDR3 is TGTGCCACCTCCCTGGTTAGAGATACGCAGTATTTT.

This clonotype was seen only a few times. This chain joins TRBV6-2 or TRBV6-3 and TRBJ1-1; D is ambiguous. The germline gives CDR1 MNHEY, CDR2 SVGEGT. The CDR3 contains 16 residues. V lost 0 bases and J 6 bases, leaving 17 bases between the germline ends. The CDR3 loop reads CASSYSIQDLSAEAFF. CDR3 nucleotide sequence: TGTGCCAGCAGTTACTCGATTCAGGACCTCTCAGCTGAAGCTTTCTTT.

This CDR3 reads CGNTEAFF. The DNA of the CDR3 is TGCGGAAACACTGAAGCTTTCTTT. The rearrangement links TRBV20-1 to TRBJ1-1; no reliable D call. Germline V lookup: CDR1 DFQATT, CDR2 SNEGSKA (reference sequence). The CDR3 is 8 amino acids.

This clonotype has only a few counts. The chain recombines TRBV7-9 with TRBJ2-2, with 9 bases aligning to TRBD2. The CDR3 contains 16 residues. Germline CDR1 and CDR2: SEHNR and FQNEAQ (reference sequence). Germline trimming cut 6 bases from V and 1 base from J; bases unmatched to any gene: 6. This CDR3 is CASRFSGGLNTGELFF. DNA of the CDR3: TGTGCCAGCAGGTTTAGCGGGGGCCTGAACACCGGGGAGCTGTTTTTT.

This clonotype was found many times. This rearrangement joins TRBV20-1 to TRBJ2-3; 8 positions match TRBD2. Germline loops: CDR1 DFQATT, CDR2 SNEGSKA (reference sequence). There are 15 residues in the CDR3. The J segment lost 5 bases and the V segment lost 5 bases, leaving 12 bases of the junction unmatched. The CDR3 region is CSAHDSGKSGDTQYF. DNA for the CDR3: TGCAGTGCTCACGATAGCGGGAAAAGTGGAGATACGCAGTATTTT.

This clonotype was counted a few times. This chain joins TRBV6-5 and TRBJ1-5, with no clear D. Trimming removed 6 bases at V and 0 bases at J, with 6 bases between. The CDR3 runs to 13 residues. The germline CDR1 and CDR2 sequences are MNHEY and SVGAGI. The CDR3: CASSIDSNQPQHF. As DNA, the CDR3 is TGTGCCAGCAGCATTGATAGCAATCAGCCCCAGCATTTT.

V gene TRBV18 combines with J gene TRBJ1-3, with TRBD1 identical over 8 bases. From germline, CDR1 is KGHSH and CDR2 LQKENI. The CDR3 loop spans 15 amino acids. Trimming removed 4 bases from V and 3 bases from J; junction bases left unmatched: 5. The CDR3 sequence is CASSRGQGYGNTIYF. DNA for the CDR3: TGTGCCAGCTCACGAGGACAGGGATATGGAAACACCATATATTTT.

V gene TRBV13 combines with J gene TRBJ2-1, with TRBD2 matching 14 bases. The CDR3 sequence is 15 residues long. Per germline, CDR1 PRHDT and CDR2 FYEKMQ (reference sequence). The V gene end was trimmed by 5 bases and the J gene end by 8 bases; junction bases not matched to a gene: 5. For the CDR3, the DNA is TGTGCCAGCAGCCCCGGGACTAGCGGGAGAGATGAGCAGTTCTTC. This gives the protein CASSPGTSGRDEQFF.

This clonotype was observed a handful of times. This chain uses TRBV3-1 with TRBJ1-1, with D unresolved. V was cut by 0 bases and J by 10 bases, with 9 bases left in between. The CDR3 has 12 residues. Looked up from germline, CDR1 is LGHDT and CDR2 is YNNKEL (reference sequence). CDR3 sequence: CASSQDWGAAFF. The CDR3 DNA reads TGTGCCAGCAGCCAAGATTGGGGTGCAGCTTTCTTT.

Comments on this clonotype: A read error may be the cause here, since a much bigger clone is one base away. The chain has TRBV23-1 and TRBJ2-3, with D tentatively TRBD2 (5 bases). TRBV23-1 is an open reading frame, and its role is uncertain. V dropped 0 bases and J dropped 2 bases, with 15 bases sitting between them. The CDR3 loop spans 17 amino acids. The CDR3 loop reads CASSQSRGNTITDTQYF. The CDR3 DNA reads TGCGCCAGCAGTCAATCGAGAGGGAATACTATCACAGATACGCAGTATTTT.